This T cell receptor (beta chain) was retrieved from a study of shared clonotypes between healthy human individuals (dated by TCRdb to about 2020). For the study in its entirety: The cohort comprised a couple of women and three men aged 18 to 49 years. For each donor, CD4 naive and CD4 memory were each run on three plates, CD8 naive on two plates, and CD8 memory on one plate. Blood TCR repertoires of about five healthy adults were deeply sequenced to estimate repertoire size and the extent of clonotype sharing between individuals. Libraries were prepared and TCR repertoires were sequenced by different laboratories using diverse techniques, in order to increase sequencing depth and limit assay-specific biases. Between about 0.85 and 9.5 billion PBMCs per donor were obtained by leukapheresis.

Sequences SGHDN (CDR1) and FVKESK (CDR2) are obtained from the germline V gene. Between the V and J ends, shortened by 2 bases and 0 bases respectively, the junction contains 17 bases. Taken from cysteine to phenylalanine, the CDR3 has 18 residues. Only the CDR3 region is kept as DNA, spanning 54 bases read in frame from base 1. For this clone: Which antigen it targets is not known. The sample holds no much larger clone one base away, and base qualities are not on file.

Healthy HIV-negative adults with no recently reported acute infections or vaccinations were included as donors. Every donor was a Caucasian adult residing in Nashville, Tennessee, USA. Magnetic negative selection was used to enrich CD4+ T cells, after which naive cells were positively selected on CD45RA and the negative fraction became the memory subset. After blood collection by leukapheresis, PBMCs were isolated using Ficoll-Histopaque density gradient centrifugation and then cryopreserved in the vapor phase of liquid nitrogen. Purity and quantity of every magnetically sorted T cell population were checked by analytical flow cytometry. From each sorted fraction, genomic DNA was isolated and quantified by UV absorbance on a Nanodrop 2000c. Study-level results and caveats: Clonotypes shared by all four sorted-subset donors showed higher generation probabilities than non-shared clonotypes. Sampling was restricted to blood, and TCR repertoires in tissue are likely to differ from TCR repertoires in blood. Around 5% of naive CD4, 3.5% of naive CD8, roughly 2.4% of memory CD4, and about 0.4% of memory CD8 clonotypes were shared across several donors. Naive subsets generally had larger estimated clonotype richness than memory subsets did. Rarefaction of sorted-subset datasets indicated incomplete sequencing despite the large sequencing depth. Based on pairwise subsampling, the degree of clonotype sharing among donors was expected to be affected by sequencing depth. Because the study included only a small number of donors, the genetic and exposure-history diversity represented was limited.

Using the deep immunoSEQ assay, TCR CDR3 regions were amplified from genomic DNA by multiplex PCR. Extracted genomic DNA from each cell subset was distributed evenly across all wells of several immunoSEQ 96-well plates, and each plate was treated as a replicate. For sorted subsets, 200 to 250 ng genomic DNA, equal to tens of thousands of T cell genomes, was loaded into each replicate PCR. The purified libraries were quantified using a Qubit 3.0 fluorometer, sized with a Bioanalyzer 2100, and then quantified again using the KAPA Library Quantification kit. A separate single-read 150-cycle Illumina NextSeq 550 flow cell was used to sequence each immunoSEQ 96-well plate. Processing in the source paper ran as follows. Because only junctional sequences without quality scores were contained in the immunoSEQ output, filtering matching that applied to full-length reads could not be performed. To assign V/J genes and CDR3, sequences were annotated using PyIR, a Python wrapper for IgBLAST v1.9, with IMGT germline references. Reads were filtered out if the reads had weak V/J assignments (E-value above 1e-6), no CDR3, stop codons, out-of-frame junctions, or ambiguous translated residues. V3J clonotypes were defined by identical inferred V gene, J gene, and CDR3 amino acid sequence. The percentage overlap between two repertoires was calculated by dividing the number of shared unique clonotypes by the size of the smaller repertoire. Repertoire richness was assessed with RTK rarefaction, the Chao1 estimator, and Recon v2.1 estimates of unobserved clonotypes. Generation probabilities were computed with OLGA for all TCRbeta clonotypes obtained by the gDNA method from four donors. This immuneACCESS table, as held by TCRdb, lists in-frame sequences with V and J called but not all clones. Of the missing ones, under half trace to an unresolved V gene in checked studies; the others have no known cause. Clone size and V and J calls were adopted from that table, with D and trimming inferred from the DNA. This sample is represented by about 1.5 million clones; around 97% of them were singletons. Roughly 1.1% of the sample is held by the ten biggest clonotypes.

The sample was naive CD4+ T cells sorted from blood. What this sample's cell subset or site label stands for: CD45RA+ positively selected. The clonotype comes from a man aged 25 to 45 in good health. The sequence joins TRBV14 to TRBJ2-1; the D gene identity is not certain. The CDR3 loop reads CASSQHSGGGYSYNEQFF. Read as DNA, the sequence is TGTGCCAGCAGCCAACACTCAGGCGGCGGCTACTCCTACAATGAGCAGTTCTTC.